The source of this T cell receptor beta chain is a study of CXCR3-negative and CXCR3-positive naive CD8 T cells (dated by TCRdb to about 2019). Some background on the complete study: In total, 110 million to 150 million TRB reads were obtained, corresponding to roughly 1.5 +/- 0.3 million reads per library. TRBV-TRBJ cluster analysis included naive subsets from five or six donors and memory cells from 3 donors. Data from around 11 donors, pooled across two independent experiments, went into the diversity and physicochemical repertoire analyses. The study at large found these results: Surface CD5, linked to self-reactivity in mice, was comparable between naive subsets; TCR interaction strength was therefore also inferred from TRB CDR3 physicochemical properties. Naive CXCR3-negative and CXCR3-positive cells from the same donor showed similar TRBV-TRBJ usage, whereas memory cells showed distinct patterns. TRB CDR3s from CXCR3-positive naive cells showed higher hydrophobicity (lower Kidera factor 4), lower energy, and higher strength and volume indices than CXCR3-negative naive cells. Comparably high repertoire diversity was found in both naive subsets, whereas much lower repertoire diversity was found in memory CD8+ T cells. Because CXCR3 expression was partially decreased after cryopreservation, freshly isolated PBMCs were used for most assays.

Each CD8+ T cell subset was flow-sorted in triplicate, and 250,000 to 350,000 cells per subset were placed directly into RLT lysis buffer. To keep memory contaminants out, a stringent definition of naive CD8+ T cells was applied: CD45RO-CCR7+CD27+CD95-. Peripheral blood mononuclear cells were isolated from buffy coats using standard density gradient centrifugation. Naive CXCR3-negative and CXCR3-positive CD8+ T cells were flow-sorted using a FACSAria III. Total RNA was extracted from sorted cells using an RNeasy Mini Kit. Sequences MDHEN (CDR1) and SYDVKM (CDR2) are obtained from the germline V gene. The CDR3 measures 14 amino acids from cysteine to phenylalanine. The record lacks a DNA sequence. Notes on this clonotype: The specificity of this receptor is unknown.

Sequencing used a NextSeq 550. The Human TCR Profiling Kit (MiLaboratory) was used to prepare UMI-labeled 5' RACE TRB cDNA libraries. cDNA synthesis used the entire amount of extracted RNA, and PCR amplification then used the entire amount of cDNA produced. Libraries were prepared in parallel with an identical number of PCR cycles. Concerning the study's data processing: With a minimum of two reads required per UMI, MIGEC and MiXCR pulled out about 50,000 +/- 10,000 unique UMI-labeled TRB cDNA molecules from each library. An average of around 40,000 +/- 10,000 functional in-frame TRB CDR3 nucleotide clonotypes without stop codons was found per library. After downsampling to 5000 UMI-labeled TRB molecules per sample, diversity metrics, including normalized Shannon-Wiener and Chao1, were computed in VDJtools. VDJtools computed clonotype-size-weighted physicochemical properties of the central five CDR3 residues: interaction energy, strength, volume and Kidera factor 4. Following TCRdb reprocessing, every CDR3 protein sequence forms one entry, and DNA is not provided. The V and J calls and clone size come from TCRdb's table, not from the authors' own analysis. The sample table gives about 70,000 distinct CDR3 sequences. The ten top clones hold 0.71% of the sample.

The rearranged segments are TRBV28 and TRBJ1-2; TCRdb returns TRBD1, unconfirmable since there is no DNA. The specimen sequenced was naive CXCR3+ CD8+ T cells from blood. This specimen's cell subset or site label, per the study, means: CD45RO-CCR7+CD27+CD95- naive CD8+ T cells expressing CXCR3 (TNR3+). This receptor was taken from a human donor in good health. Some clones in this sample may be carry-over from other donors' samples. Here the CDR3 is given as CASSFFDQGERYTF.